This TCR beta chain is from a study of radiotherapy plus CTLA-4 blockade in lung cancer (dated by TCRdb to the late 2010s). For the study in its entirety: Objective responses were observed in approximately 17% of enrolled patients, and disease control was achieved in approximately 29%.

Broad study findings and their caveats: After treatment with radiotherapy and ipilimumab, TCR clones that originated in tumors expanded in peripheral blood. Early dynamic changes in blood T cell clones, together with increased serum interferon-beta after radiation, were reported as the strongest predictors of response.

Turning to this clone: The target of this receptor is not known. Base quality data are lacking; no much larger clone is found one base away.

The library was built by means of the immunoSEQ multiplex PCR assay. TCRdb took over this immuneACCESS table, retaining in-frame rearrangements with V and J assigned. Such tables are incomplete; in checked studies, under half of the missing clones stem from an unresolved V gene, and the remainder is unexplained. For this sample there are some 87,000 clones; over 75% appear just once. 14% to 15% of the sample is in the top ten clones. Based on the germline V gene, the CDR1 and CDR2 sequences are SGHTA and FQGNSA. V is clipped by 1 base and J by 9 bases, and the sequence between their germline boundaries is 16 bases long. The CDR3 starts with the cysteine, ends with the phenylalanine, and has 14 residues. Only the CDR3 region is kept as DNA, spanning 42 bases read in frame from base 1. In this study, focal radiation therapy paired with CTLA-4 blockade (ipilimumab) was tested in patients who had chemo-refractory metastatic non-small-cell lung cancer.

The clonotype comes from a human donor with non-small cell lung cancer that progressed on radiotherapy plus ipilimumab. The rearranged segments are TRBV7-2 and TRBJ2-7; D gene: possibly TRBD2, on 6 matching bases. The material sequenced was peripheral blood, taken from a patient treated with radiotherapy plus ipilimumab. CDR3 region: CASSLGSASEAQYF. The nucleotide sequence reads TGTGCCAGCAGCTTAGGGTCGGCTAGCGAGGCGCAGTACTTC.